This is a list of T cell receptor beta chains from one sample in a study of long-term antiretroviral therapy in people with HIV. Method: immunoSEQ multiplex PCR; TCRdb's copy keeps in-frame clones and lacks some. There are 45,000 or so clones in the sample; 94% occur only once, and roughly 2.1% lies in the top ten. Material: unsorted PBMCs, obtained 9.2 years after starting antiretroviral therapy. Receptors originate from a man between 25 and 39 years old with HIV. Both conserved end residues are part of each CDR3. The D gene is left open where the match is weak. Rows give clone size only sometimes, using once, few, many, or a class for an expanded clone.

V	J	size	D	CDR3	DNA
TRBV9	TRBJ2-1	-	TRBD2	CASSVATSGSSYNEQFF	TGTGCCAGCAGCGTAGCTACTAGCGGGAGCTCCTACAATGAGCAGTTCTTC
TRBV4-2	TRBJ2-3	once	-	CASSQEGDHTDTQYF	TGTGCCAGCAGCCAAGAAGGGGACCACACAGATACGCAGTATTTT
TRBV6-5	TRBJ1-1	-	-	CASSYKGNTEAFF	TGTGCCAGCAGTTACAAGGGGAACACTGAAGCTTTCTTT
TRBV6-6	TRBJ1-1	-	-	CASTPTGRRTEAFF	TGTGCCAGCACCCCCACGGGCCGACGGACTGAAGCTTTCTTT
TRBV4-1	TRBJ1-5	-	-	CASSLRDTVYQPQHF	TGCGCCAGCAGCCTGCGGGACACCGTATATCAGCCCCAGCATTTT
TRBV9	TRBJ2-3	once	TRBD1	CASSGTGVFVTDTQYF	TGTGCCAGCAGCGGAACAGGGGTGTTTGTCACAGATACGCAGTATTTT
TRBV7-8	TRBJ2-2	-	TRBD2	CASSWGRENTGELFF	TGTGCCAGCAGCTGGGGGAGGGAGAACACCGGGGAGCTGTTTTTT
TRBV4-1	TRBJ2-7	-	TRBD2	CASSPGQGLAYEQYF	TGCGCCAGCAGTCCAGGTCAAGGACTAGCCTACGAGCAGTACTTC
TRBV7-8	TRBJ2-3	-	TRBD2	CASSPPGLAGTDTQYF	TGTGCCAGCAGCCCTCCGGGACTAGCAGGGACAGATACGCAGTATTTT
TRBV10-2	TRBJ2-1	-	TRBD1	CASSDRGGYNEQFF	TGCGCCAGCTCGGACAGGGGGGGGTACAATGAGCAGTTCTTC
TRBV9	TRBJ2-3	-	-	CASSVAGRGTQYF	TGTGCCAGCAGCGTAGCAGGAAGGGGTACGCAGTATTTT
TRBV2	TRBJ2-2	once	-	CASKEEQNTGELFF	TGTGCCAGCAAGGAGGAACAGAACACCGGGGAGCTGTTTTTT
TRBV11-2	TRBJ2-2	-	-	CASTLLGELFF	TGTGCCAGCACCCTCCTCGGGGAGCTGTTTTTT
TRBV7-9	TRBJ2-1	-	-	CASSALLGADEQFF	TGTGCCAGCAGCGCCCTCCTCGGGGCAGATGAGCAGTTCTTC
TRBV11-2	TRBJ2-3	once	-	CASSPTDTQYF	TGTGCCAGCAGCCCAACAGATACGCAGTATTTT
TRBV19	TRBJ2-5	-	-	CASRRAEGQETQYF	TGTGCCAGTAGAAGGGCGGAGGGTCAAGAGACCCAGTACTTC
TRBV19	TRBJ1-1	-	TRBD1	CASSEQGAPPEAFF	TGTGCCAGTAGTGAACAGGGGGCGCCTCCCGAAGCTTTCTTT
TRBV7-9	TRBJ1-1	-	-	CASSPQGLDTEAFF	TGTGCCAGCAGCCCGCAGGGGCTCGACACTGAAGCTTTCTTT
TRBV19	TRBJ2-1	-	-	CASSMSMYNEQFF	TGTGCCAGTAGTATGAGCATGTACAATGAGCAGTTCTTC
TRBV2	TRBJ1-4	-	TRBD1	CASSRRGQGGEKLFF	TGTGCCAGCAGTCGCCGCGGACAGGGAGGGGAAAAACTGTTTTTT
TRBV9	TRBJ2-7	-	-	CASSVVEGSEQYF	TGTGCCAGCAGCGTAGTCGAAGGGTCCGAGCAGTACTTC
TRBV5-1	TRBJ2-3	once	TRBD1	CASSSDRGRRADTQYF	TGCGCCAGCAGCTCGGACAGGGGGCGTAGGGCAGATACGCAGTATTTT
TRBV28	TRBJ1-6	-	TRBD1	CASSPGTGISSYNSPLHF	TGTGCCAGCAGTCCTGGGACAGGGATAAGCTCCTATAATTCACCCCTCCACTTT
TRBV5-1	TRBJ2-2	-	-	CASSLAPGRGSPGELFF	TGCGCCAGCAGCTTGGCGCCGGGCCGGGGGAGCCCCGGGGAGCTGTTTTTT
TRBV29-1	TRBJ2-2	-	-	CSVDQGRTGELFF	TGCAGCGTTGATCAGGGGAGGACCGGGGAGCTGTTTTTT